The clone carrying this TCR beta chain was detected many times. This entry comes from a study of T cells in Graves' hyperthyroidism and ophthalmopathy. J lost 8 bases, V lost 0 bases, and 10 bases had no gene match. CDR3 length: 16 amino acids. Germline V gene lookup returns CDR1 DFQATT and CDR2 SNEGSKA (reference sequence). Researchers took RNA transcripts and amplified the TCR beta CDR3 regions from them. HTBI primers drove first-round RT-PCR of the TCR CDR3. TCRdb used MiXCR to reprocess the multiplex PCR reads, holding one entry per CDR3 protein. The sample carries roughly 500,000 distinct CDR3 sequences, roughly a sixth recorded once.

Sequenced input: blood. This receptor was taken from a woman aged 25 to 39 with Graves' ophthalmopathy. This rearrangement joins TRBV20-1 to TRBJ2-1, with TRBD2 matching over 10 bases. The DNA for the CDR3 is TGCAGTGCTAGAGATCGGGCTAGCGGGAGAGGTGATGAGCAGTTCTTC. It codes for CSARDRASGRGDEQFF.